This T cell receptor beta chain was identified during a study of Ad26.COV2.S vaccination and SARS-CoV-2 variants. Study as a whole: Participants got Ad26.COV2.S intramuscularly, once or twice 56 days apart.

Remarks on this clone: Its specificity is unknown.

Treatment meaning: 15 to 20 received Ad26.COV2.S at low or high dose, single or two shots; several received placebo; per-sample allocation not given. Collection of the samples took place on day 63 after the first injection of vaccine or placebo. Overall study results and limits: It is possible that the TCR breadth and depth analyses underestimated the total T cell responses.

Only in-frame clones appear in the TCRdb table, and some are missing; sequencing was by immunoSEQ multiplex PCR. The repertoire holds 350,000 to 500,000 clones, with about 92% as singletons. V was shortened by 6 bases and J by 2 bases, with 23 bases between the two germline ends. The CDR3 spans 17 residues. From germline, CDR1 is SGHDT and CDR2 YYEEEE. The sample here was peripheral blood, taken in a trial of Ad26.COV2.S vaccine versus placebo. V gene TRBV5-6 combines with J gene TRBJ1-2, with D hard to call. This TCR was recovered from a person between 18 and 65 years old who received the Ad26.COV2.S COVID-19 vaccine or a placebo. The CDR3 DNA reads TGTGCCAGCAACACTTTGGCTGCAGTCGCCTTAAACTATGGCTACACCTTC. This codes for CASNTLAAVALNYGYTF. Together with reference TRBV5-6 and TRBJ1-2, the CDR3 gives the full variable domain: DAGVTQSPTHLIKTRGQQVTLRCSPKSGHDTVSWYQQALGQGPQFIFQYYEEEERQRGNFPDRFSGHQFPNYSSELNVNALLLGDSALYLCASNTLAAVALNYGYTFGSGTRLTVV.